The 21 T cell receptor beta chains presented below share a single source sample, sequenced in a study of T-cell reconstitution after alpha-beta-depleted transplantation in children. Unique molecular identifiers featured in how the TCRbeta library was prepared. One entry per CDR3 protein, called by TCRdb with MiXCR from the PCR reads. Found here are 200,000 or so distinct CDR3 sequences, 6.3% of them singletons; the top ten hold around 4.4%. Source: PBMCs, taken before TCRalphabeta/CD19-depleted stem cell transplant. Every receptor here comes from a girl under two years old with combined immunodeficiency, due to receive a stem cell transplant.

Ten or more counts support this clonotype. The CDR3 reads CASSQVDRGVKSEQFF. The CDR3 nucleotides read TGCGCCAGCAGCCAAGTGGACAGGGGCGTTAAGAGTGAGCAGTTCTTC. The chain uses TRBV4-3 and TRBJ2-1; 9 bases line up with TRBD1. Germline CDR1 reads LGHNA; CDR2 reads YSLEER. There are 16 residues in the CDR3. V lost 1 base and J lost 9; bases outside the gene matches: 10.

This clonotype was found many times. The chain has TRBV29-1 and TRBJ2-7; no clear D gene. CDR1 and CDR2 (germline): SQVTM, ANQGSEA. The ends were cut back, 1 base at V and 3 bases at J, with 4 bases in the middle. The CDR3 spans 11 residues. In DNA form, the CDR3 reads TGCAGCGTTGAAGTTCTCTACGAGCAGTACTTC. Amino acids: CSVEVLYEQYF.

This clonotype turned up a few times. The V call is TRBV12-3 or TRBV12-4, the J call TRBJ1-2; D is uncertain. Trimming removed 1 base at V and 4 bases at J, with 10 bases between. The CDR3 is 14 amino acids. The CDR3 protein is CASSLGTLTYGYTF. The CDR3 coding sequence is TGTGCCAGCAGTTTAGGCACCCTTACCTATGGCTACACCTTC.

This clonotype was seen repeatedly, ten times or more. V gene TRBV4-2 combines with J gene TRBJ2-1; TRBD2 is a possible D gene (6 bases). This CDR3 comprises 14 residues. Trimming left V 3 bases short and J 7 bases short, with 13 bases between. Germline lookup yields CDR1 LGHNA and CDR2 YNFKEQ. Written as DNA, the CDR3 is TGTGCCAGCAGCCAGGAGACTAGGCGGAATGAGCAGTTCTTC. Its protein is CASSQETRRNEQFF.

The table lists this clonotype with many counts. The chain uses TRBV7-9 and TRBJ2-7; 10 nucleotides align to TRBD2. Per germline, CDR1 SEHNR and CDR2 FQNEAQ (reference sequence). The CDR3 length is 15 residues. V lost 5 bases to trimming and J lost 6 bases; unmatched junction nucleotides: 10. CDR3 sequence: CASSPPGLASPEQYF. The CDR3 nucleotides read TGTGCCAGCAGCCCGCCGGGACTAGCGTCGCCCGAGCAGTACTTC.

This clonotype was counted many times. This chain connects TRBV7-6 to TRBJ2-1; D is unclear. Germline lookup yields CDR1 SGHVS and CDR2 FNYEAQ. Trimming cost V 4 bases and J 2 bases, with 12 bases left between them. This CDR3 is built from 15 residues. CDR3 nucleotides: TGTGCCAGCAGCTCCAGACTCGAACCCTACAATGAGCAGTTCTTC. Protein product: CASSSRLEPYNEQFF.

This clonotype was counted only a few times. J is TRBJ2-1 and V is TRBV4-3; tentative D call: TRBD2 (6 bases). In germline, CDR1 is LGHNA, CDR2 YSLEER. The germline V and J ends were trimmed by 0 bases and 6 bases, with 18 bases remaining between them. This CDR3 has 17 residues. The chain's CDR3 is CASSQEVPGLSTNEQFF. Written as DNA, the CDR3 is TGCGCCAGCAGCCAAGAAGTTCCGGGACTCTCAACCAATGAGCAGTTCTTC.

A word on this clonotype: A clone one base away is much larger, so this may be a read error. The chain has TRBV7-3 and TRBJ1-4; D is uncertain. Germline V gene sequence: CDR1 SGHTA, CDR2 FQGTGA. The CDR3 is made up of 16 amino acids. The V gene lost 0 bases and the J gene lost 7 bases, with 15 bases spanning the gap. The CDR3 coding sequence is TGTGCCAGCAGCTTAACGGCCGAGACCGAACTTGAAAAACTGTTTTTT. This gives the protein CASSLTAETELEKLFF.

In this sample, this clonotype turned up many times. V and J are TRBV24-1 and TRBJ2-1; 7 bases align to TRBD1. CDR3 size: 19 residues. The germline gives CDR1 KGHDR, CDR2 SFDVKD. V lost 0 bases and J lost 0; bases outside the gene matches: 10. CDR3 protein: CATSDLRTGPKSSYNEQFF. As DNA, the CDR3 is TGTGCCACCAGTGATTTGCGGACAGGACCAAAGAGCTCCTACAATGAGCAGTTCTTC.

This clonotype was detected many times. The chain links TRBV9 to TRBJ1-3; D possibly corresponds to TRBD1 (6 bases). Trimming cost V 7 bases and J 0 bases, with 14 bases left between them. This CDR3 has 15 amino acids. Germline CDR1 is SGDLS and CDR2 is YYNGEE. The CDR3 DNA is TGTGCCAGCTCAGGGGAGGAGGACTCTGGAAACACCATATATTTT. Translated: CASSGEEDSGNTIYF. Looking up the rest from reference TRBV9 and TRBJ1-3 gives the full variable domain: DSGVTQTPKHLITATGQRVTLRCSPRSGDLSVYWYQQSLDQGLQFLIQYYNGEERAKGNILERFSAQQFPDLHSELNLSSLELGDSALYFCASSGEEDSGNTIYFGEGSWLTVV.

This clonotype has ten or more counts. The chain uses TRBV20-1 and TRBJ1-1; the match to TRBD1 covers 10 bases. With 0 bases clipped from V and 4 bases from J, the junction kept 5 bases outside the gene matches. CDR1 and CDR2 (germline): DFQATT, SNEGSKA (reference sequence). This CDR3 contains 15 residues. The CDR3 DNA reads TGCAGTGCTAGAGAAAAAGGGACAGGGGCCACTGAAGCTTTCTTT. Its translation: CSAREKGTGATEAFF.

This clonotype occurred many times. In nucleotides, the CDR3 is TGTGCCAGCAGCAAAGCTCCGGGACTAGCGGGAGTAAATGAGCAGTTCTTC. It codes for CASSKAPGLAGVNEQFF. The rearrangement joins TRBV21-1 to TRBJ2-1; the DNA was not used to check the table's D call, TRBD2. TRBV21-1 constitutes a pseudogene. CDR3 length: 17 residues.

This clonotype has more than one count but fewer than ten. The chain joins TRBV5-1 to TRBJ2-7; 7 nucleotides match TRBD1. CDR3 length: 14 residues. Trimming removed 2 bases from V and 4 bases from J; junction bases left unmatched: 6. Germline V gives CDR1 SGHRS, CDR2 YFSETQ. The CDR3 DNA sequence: TGCGCCAGCAGCTTCTGGACAGGCTCATACGAGCAGTACTTC. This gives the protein CASSFWTGSYEQYF.

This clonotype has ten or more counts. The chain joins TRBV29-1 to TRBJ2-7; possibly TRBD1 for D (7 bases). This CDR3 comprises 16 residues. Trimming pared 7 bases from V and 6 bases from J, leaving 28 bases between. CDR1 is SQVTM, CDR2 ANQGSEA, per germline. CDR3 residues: CSAYTTGAGQPTEQYF. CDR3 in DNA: TGCAGCGCTTATACCACGGGCGCGGGACAGCCAACCGAGCAGTACTTC.

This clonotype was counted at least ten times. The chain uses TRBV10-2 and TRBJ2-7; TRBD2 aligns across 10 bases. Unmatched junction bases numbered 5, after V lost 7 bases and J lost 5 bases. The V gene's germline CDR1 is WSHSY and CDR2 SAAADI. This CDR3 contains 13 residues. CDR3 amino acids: CASKQREGHEQYF. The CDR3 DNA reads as TGCGCCAGCAAGCAGCGGGAGGGCCACGAGCAGTACTTC.

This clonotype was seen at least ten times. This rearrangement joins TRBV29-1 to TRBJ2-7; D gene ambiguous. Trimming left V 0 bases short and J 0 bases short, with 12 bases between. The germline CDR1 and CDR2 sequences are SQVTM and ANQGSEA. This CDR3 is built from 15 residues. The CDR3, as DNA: TGCAGCGTTGAAGAAGGCGGCTCCAGCTCCTACGAGCAGTACTTC. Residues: CSVEEGGSSSYEQYF.

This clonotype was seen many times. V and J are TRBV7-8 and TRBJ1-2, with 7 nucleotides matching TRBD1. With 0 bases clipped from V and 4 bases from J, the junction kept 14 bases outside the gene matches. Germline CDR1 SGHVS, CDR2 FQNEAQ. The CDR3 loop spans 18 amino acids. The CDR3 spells CASSLAFIGDSFTYGYTF. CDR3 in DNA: TGTGCCAGCAGCTTAGCGTTCATAGGGGACAGCTTTACCTATGGCTACACCTTC.

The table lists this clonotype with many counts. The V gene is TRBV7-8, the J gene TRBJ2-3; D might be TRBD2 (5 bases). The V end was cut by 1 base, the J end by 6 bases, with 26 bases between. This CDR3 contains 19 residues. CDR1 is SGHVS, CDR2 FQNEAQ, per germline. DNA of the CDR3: TGTGCCAGCAGCTTAGAGTCTCGGGGATCCTTTACGGACGGCGATACGCAGTATTTT. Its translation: CASSLESRGSFTDGDTQYF.

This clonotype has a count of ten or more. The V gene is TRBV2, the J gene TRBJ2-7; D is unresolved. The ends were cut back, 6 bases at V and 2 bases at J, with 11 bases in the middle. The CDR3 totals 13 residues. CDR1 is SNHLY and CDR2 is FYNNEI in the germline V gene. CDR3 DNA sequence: TGTGCCAGCAGGCGTCAAGGTGCCTACGAGCAGTACTTC. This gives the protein CASRRQGAYEQYF.

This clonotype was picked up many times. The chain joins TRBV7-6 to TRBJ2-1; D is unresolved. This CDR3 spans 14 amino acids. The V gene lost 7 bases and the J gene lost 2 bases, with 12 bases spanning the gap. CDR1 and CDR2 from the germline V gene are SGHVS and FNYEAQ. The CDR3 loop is CASNELGPYNEQFF. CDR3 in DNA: TGTGCCAGCAACGAGTTGGGTCCCTACAATGAGCAGTTCTTC.

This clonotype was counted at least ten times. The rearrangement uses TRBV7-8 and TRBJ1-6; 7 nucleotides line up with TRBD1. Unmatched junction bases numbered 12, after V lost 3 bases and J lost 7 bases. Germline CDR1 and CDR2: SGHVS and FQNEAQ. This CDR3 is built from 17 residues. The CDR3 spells CASSFLQGRFSNSPLHF. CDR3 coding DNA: TGTGCCAGCAGCTTTTTACAGGGGAGGTTCTCAAATTCACCCCTCCACTTT.